The text below deals with one T cell receptor (beta chain). Its antigen has not been determined. Nothing much larger sits one base from this clone, and base qualities are not available. The record originates from a study of blood T cell repertoires in COVID-19 (dated by TCRdb to the early 2020s). For context, the study as a whole: Samples from collaborators originated in the United States, Italy and Spain and spanned both the acute and convalescent phases of COVID-19. Deeply sampled blood TCRbeta repertoires from subjects exposed to, actively infected with, or recovered from COVID-19 were included in the dataset. Nearly every sample came with metadata listing a de-identified subject ID, COVID-19 status, age in years and sex. Samples came from the ongoing ImmuneRACE study (first 160 participants) plus 1,254 subjects from 6 global collaborators. Where available, HLA class I and class II types were taken from metadata supplied by the sample provider and were not determined by assay-based typing. A freely available public database, intended as a resource for researchers studying the immune response to SARS-CoV-2, is where the repertoires were released. The material from the prospective study consisted of cDNA or gDNA derived from T cells, B-cell-depleted T cells, or PBMCs.

From V the trimming removes 5 bases and from J it removes 4 bases, while the gene matches leave 7 bases of the junction unaccounted for. The germline V gene encodes CDR1 SGHRS and CDR2 YFSETQ. From the cysteine through the phenylalanine, the CDR3 covers 14 amino acids. The kept DNA is CDR3 alone, 42 bases in frame from the first base. The collaborating institutions used their own protocols to collect whole blood in K2EDTA tubes. For TCRbeta analysis, collaborators shipped samples as frozen whole blood, isolated PBMCs, or DNA extracted from either of those sample types. What the work shows at the level of the full study, not this receptor alone: The quantity of clinical and demographic metadata differed by source and by participant and was supplied without curation.

TCRbeta CDR3 regions were amplified from genomic DNA by means of the immunoSEQ Assay, a bias-controlled multiplex PCR. As for how the authors treated the data: The number of nucleated cells in each sample was estimated by amplification of reference gene primers within the assay. To quantify the absolute abundance of each unique TCRbeta CDR3 rearrangement, sequence reads were collapsed and filtered. For each sample, productive Simpson clonality was calculated as the square root of Simpson's diversity index over productive rearrangements. Sourced from immuneACCESS, this table was stored by TCRdb with only in-frame sequences that have V and J called. A share of the clones is absent; for the studies checked, an unresolved V gene accounts for under half, and the remainder has no known explanation. Clone size and V and J calls were adopted from that table, with D and trimming inferred from the DNA. The sample table shows 25,000 to 35,000 clones, and roughly 90% are seen once. The leading ten clones occupy 5% to 6% of the sample.

The sequence came from a man in his 60s with active COVID-19. Here the chain combines TRBV5-1 and TRBJ2-5; TRBD1 matches 8 bases in the middle. Sequenced material: peripheral blood. The CDR3 sequence is CASRPQGAGETQYF. The nucleotide sequence reads as follows: TGCGCCAGCAGGCCCCAGGGGGCGGGAGAGACCCAGTACTTC.